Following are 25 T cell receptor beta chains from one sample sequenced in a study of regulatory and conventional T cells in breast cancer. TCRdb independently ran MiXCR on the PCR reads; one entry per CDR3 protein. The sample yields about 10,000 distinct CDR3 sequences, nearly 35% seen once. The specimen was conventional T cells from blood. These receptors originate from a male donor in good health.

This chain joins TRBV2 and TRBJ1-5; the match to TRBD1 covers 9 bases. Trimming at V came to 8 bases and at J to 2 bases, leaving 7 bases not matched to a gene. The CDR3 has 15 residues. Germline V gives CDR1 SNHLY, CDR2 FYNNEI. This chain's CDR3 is CASSPDRGGNQPQHF. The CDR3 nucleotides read TGTGCCAGCTCCCCGGACAGGGGTGGCAATCAGCCCCAGCATTTT.

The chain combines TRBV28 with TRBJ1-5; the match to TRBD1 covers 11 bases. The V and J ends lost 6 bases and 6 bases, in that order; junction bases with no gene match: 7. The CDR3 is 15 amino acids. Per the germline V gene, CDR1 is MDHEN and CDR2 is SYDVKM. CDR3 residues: CASSSRTGGFQPQHF. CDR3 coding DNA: TGTGCCAGCAGCTCGCGGACAGGGGGCTTTCAGCCCCAGCATTTT.

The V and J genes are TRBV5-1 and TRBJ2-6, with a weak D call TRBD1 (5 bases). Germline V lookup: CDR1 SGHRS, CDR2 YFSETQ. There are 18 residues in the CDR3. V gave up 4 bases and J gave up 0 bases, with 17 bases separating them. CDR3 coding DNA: TGCGCCAGCAGCCCCAAAAAGACAGCCAACTCTGGGGCCAACGTCCTGACTTTC. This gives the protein CASSPKKTANSGANVLTF.

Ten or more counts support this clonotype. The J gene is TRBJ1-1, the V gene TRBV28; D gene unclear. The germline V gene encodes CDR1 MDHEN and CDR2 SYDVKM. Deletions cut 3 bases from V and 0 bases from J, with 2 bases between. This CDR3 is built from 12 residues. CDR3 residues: CASSLLNTEAFF. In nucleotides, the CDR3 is TGTGCCAGCAGTTTGCTGAACACTGAAGCTTTCTTT.

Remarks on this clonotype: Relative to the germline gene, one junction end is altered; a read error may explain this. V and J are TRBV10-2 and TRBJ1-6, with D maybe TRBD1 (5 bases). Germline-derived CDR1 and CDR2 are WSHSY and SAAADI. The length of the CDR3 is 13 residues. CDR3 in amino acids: CAISEGRDSPLHF. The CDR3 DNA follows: TGTGCCATCAGTGAAGGCAGGGATTCACCCCTCCACTTT.

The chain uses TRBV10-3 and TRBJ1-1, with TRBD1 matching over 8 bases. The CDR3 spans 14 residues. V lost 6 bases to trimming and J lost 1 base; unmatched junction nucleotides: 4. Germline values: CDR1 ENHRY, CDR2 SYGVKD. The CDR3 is CAISRDRTNTEAFF. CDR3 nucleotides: TGTGCCATCAGCAGGGACAGGACGAACACTGAAGCTTTCTTT.

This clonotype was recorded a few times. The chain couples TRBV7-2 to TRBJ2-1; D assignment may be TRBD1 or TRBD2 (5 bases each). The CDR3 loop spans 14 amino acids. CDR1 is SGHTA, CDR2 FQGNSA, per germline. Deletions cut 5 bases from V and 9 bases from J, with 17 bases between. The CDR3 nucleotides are TGTGCCAGCAGCCTAGAGCCGATGAGGGGTGAGCAGTTCTTC. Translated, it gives CASSLEPMRGEQFF.

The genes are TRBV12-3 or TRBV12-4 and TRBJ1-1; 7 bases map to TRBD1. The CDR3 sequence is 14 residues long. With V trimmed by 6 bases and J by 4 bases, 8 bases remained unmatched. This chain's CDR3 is CASSWGQQATEAFF. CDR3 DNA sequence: TGTGCCAGCAGCTGGGGACAGCAGGCCACTGAAGCTTTCTTT.

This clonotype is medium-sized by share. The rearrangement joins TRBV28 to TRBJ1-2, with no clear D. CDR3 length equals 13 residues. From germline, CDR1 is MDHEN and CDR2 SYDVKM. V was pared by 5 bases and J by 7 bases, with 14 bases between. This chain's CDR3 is CASSALAISGYTF. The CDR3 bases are TGTGCCAGCAGTGCATTGGCGATTAGTGGCTACACCTTC.

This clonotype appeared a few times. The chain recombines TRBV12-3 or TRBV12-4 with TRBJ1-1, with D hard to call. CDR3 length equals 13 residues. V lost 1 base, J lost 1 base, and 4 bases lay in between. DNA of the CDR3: TGTGCCAGCAGTTTAGACCCGAACACTGAAGCTTTCTTT. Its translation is CASSLDPNTEAFF.

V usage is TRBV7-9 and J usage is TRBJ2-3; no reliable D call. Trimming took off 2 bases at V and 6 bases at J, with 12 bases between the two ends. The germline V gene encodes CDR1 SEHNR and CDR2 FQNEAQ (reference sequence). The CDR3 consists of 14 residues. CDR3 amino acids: CASSLRVPGDTQYF. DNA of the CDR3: TGTGCCAGCAGCTTAAGGGTTCCCGGCGATACGCAGTATTTT. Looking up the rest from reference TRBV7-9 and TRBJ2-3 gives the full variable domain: DTGVSQNPRHKITKRGQNVTFRCDPISEHNRLYWYRQTLGQGPEFLTYFQNEAQLEKSRLLSDRFSAERPKGSFSTLEIQRTEQGDSAMYLCASSLRVPGDTQYFGPGTRLTVL.

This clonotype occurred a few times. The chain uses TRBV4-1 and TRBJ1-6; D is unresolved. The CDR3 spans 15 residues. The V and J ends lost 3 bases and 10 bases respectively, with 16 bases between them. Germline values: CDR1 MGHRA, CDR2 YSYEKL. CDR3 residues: CASSHFDEKTSPLHF. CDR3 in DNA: TGCGCCAGCAGCCATTTCGACGAGAAAACGTCACCCCTCCACTTT.

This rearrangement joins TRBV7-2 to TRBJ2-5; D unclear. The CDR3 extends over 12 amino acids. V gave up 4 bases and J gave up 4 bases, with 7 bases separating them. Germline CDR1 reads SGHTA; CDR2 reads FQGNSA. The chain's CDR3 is CASSSVRETQYF. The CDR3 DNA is TGTGCCAGCAGCTCGGTGCGAGAGACCCAGTACTTC.

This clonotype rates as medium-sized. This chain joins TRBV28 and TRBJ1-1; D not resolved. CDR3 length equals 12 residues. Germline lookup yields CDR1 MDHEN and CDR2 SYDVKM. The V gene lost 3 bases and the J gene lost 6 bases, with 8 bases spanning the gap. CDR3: CASSLLAAEAFF. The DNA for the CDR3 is TGTGCCAGCAGTTTGTTGGCCGCTGAAGCTTTCTTT.

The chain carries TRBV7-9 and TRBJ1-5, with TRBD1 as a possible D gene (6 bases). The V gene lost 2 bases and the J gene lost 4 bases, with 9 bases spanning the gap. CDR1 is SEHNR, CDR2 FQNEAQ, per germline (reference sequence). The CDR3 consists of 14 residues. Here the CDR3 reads CASSLPGANQPQHF. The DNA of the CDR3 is TGTGCCAGCAGCTTACCGGGGGCAAATCAGCCCCAGCATTTT.

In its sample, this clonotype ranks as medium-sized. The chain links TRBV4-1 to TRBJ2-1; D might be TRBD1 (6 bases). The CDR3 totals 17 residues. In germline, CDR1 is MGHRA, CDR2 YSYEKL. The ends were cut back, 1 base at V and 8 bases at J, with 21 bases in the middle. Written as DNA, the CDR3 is TGCGCCAGCAGCCAAGGGGGACACCCCAAAGGAAGCGATGAGCAGTTCTTC. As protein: CASSQGGHPKGSDEQFF.

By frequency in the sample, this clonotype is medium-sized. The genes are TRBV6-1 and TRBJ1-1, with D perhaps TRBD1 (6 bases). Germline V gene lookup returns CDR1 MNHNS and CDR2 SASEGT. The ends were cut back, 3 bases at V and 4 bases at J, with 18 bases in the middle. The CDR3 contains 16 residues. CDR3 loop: CASSDRRGFRVTEAFF. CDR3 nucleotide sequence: TGTGCCAGCAGTGACAGGAGGGGGTTTAGGGTCACTGAAGCTTTCTTT.

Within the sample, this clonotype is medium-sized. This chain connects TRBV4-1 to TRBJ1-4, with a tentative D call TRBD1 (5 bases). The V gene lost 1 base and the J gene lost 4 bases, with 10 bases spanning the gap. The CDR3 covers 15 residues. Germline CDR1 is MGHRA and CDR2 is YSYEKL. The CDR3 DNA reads TGCGCCAGCAGCCAAGTCGGGACCGGTAATGAAAAACTGTTTTTT. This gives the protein CASSQVGTGNEKLFF.

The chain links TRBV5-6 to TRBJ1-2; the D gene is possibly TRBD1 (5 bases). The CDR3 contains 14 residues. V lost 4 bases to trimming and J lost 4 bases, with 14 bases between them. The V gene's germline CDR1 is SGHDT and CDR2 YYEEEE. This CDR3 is CASSVLSGTYGYTF. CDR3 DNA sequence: TGTGCCAGCAGCGTCCTGTCGGGGACCTATGGCTACACCTTC. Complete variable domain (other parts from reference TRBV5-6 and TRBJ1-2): DAGVTQSPTHLIKTRGQQVTLRCSPKSGHDTVSWYQQALGQGPQFIFQYYEEEERQRGNFPDRFSGHQFPNYSSELNVNALLLGDSALYLCASSVLSGTYGYTFGSGTRLTVV.

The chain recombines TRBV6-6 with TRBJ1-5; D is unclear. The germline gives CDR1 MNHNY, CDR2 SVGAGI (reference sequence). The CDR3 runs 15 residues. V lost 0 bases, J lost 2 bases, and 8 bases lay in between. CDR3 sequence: CASSYSWEGNQPQHF. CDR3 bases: TGTGCCAGCAGTTACTCTTGGGAAGGCAATCAGCCCCAGCATTTT.

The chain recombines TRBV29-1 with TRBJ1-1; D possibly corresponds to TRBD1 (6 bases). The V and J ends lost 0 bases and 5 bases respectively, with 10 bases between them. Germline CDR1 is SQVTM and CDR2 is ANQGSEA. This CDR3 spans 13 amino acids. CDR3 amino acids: CSVEDYRDTEAFF. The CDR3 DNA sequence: TGCAGCGTTGAAGATTACAGGGATACTGAAGCTTTCTTT.

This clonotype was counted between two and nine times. In DNA, the CDR3 is TGCAGTGCAATCGGAGGGGCCTCCACAGATACGCAGTATTTT. Translated, it gives CSAIGGASTDTQYF. This sequence joins TRBV20-1 and TRBJ2-3; D perhaps matches TRBD2 (6 bases). CDR1 and CDR2 from the germline V gene are DFQATT and SNEGSKA (reference sequence). V was trimmed by 6 bases and J by 2 bases, leaving 15 bases between them. This CDR3 has 14 residues.

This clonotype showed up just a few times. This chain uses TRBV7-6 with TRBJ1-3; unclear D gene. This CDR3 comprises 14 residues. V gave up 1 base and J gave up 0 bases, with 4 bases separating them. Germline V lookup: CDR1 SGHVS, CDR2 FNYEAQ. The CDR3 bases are TGTGCCAGCAGCTTAGGGGGCTCTGGAAACACCATATATTTT. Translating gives CASSLGGSGNTIYF.

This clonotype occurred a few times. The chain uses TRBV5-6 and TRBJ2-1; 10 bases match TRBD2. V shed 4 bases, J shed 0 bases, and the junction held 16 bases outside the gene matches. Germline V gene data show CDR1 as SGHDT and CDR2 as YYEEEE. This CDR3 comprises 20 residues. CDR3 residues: CASSPGISGGSVSSYNEQFF. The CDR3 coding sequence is TGTGCCAGCAGCCCGGGGATTAGCGGGGGGTCCGTGAGCTCCTACAATGAGCAGTTCTTC.

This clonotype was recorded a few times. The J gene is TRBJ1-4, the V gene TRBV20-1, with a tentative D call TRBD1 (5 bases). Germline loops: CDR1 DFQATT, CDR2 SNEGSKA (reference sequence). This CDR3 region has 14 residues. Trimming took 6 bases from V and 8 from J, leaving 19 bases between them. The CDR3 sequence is CSAQEGSRREKLFF. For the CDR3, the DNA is TGCAGTGCCCAAGAGGGGTCACGACGAGAAAAACTGTTTTTT.